This T cell receptor (beta chain) emerged from a study of T cell responses to AZD1222 COVID-19 vaccine. Libraries were prepared by immunoSEQ multiplex PCR; TCRdb keeps only in-frame clonotypes and omits some of them. The top ten clones hold roughly 5% of a sample with 93,000 or so clones, 80% to 95% of them seen once. Findings of the study overall: Distributed over spike, vaccine-associated CD4 TCRs predominated at 160-218 and 743-854. Spike-specific TCR breadth and depth rose after two AZD1222 doses. Repertoire sampling was restricted to post-peak T cell response timepoints. It was only a handful of AZD1222 recipients who were seropositive at baseline.

About this clone: Its specificity is not known.

The CDR3 is 15 residues long. V lost 6 bases and J lost 4, with 16 bases in between. CDR1 is SNHLY, CDR2 FYNNEI, per germline. The sequencing here drew on peripheral blood, taken on day 0 of AZD1222 vaccination. The V call is TRBV2, the J call TRBJ2-1, with a weak D call TRBD1 (7 bases). The receptor's source is an adult in good health. As DNA, the CDR3 is TGTGCCAGCAGCGCTCAGGGGGGAGAGTACAATGAGCAGTTCTTC. The encoded protein is CASSAQGGEYNEQFF.